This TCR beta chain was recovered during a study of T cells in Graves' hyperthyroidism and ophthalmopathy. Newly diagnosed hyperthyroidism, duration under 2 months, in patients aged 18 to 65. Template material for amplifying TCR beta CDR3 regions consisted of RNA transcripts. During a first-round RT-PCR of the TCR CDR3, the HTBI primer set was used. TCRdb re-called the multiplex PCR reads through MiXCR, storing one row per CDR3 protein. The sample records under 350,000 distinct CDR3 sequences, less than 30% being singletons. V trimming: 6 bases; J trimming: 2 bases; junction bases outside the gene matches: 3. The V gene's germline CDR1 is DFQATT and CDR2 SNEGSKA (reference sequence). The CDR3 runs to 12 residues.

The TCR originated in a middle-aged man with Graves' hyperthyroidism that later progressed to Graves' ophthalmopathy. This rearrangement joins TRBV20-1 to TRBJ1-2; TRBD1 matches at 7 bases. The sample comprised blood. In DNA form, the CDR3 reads TGCAGTGCAAACAGGGGCAACTATGGCTACACCTTC. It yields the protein CSANRGNYGYTF.